The sequence of this T cell receptor beta chain was determined in a study of cytomegalovirus exposure and HLA in healthy donors. Study-wide points: Equally common other TCR beta chains were less clonally expanded than HLA-associated ones, a later analysis found.

Of note for this clone: Antigen specificity is unknown.

This CDR3 contains 15 residues. CDR1 and CDR2 from the germline V gene are SQVTM and ANQGSEA. Trimming took 6 bases from V and 5 from J; bases not matched to a gene: 7. PCR was performed using 60 Vbeta and 13 Jbeta primers. Assay: immunoSEQ multiplex PCR; the TCRdb copy retains only in-frame clones and omits some. The sample contains a few hundred thousand clones, 75% to 85% of which appear only once. V and J are TRBV29-1 and TRBJ2-1; TRBD2 matches at 13 bases. The specimen was PBMCs. The origin of this receptor is a girl aged 2 to 10 in good health and CMV-seronegative. The CDR3 is CSVPRTSGGDNEQFF. The CDR3 DNA is TGCAGCGTCCCTAGGACTAGCGGGGGAGACAATGAGCAGTTCTTC.